What follows is one T cell receptor (beta chain) and its context. In its sample, this clonotype was seen many times. The antigen this receptor binds is unknown. No much larger clone is present one base from it, and per-base qualities are unavailable. V is trimmed back by 6 bases and J by 2 bases, and the junction contains 4 bases that no gene match accounts for. CDR1 MDHEN and CDR2 SYDVKM were looked up in the germline V gene. The CDR3 holds 14 amino acids from the cysteine to the phenylalanine. This entry keeps only the CDR3 DNA: 42 bases, framed from base 1. Libraries were prepared through PCR. Sequencing was carried out with an Illumina HiSeq 2500. TCR library preparation used molecular barcoding, with unique molecular identifiers applied to normalize quantification of the TCRbeta repertoire. TCRdb passed the public sequencing reads through fastp at Q25 and MiXCR, retaining productive beta sequences. Under each unique CDR3 protein, matching rows form one entry showing the most common genes and DNA. Recorded for this sample are about 300,000 distinct CDR3 sequences; about a tenth of them occurred a single time. Less than 8% of the sample is taken by the ten largest.

The data are from a study of T-cell reconstitution after alpha-beta-depleted transplantation in children (dated by TCRdb to about 2016). Broadly, across the study: Using TCR repertoire profiling, the study quantitatively followed how T-cell immune reconstitution unfolded in children after TCRalphabeta/CD19-depleted allogeneic hematopoietic cell transplantation. General study outcomes and caveats: In some patients, high TCRbeta diversity at day 60 was attributed to recipient T cells and intrathymic progenitors that had survived conditioning. Over the following months the frequencies of hyperexpanded clones went down, and after one year T-cell counts and TCRbeta diversity were mostly credited to newly produced T cells. The apparently early alphabetaT-cell count recovery about two months after transplant was reportedly dependent on only several hundred rapidly expanded clones derived from non-depleted graft cells.

The treatment or condition label corresponds to: allogeneic hematopoietic cell transplantation with graft depleted of TCRalphabeta T cells and CD19 B cells. Transplant recipients were children who received TCRalphabeta/CD19-depleted allogeneic hematopoietic cell grafts. The sample in question was PBMCs, obtained before TCRalphabeta/CD19-depleted stem cell transplant. The sequence came from a boy less than two years old with acute myeloid leukemia, due to receive a stem cell transplant. The chain is assembled from TRBV28 and TRBJ2-3; TRBD1 agrees with 8 junctional bases. The CDR3 reads as follows: CASSTGGYTDTQYF. In nucleotide form, the sequence is TGTGCCAGCAGCACAGGGGGGTACACAGATACGCAGTATTTT. Beyond the CDR3, the reference TRBV28 and TRBJ2-3 genes provide the residues; the full variable domain reads: DVKVTQSSRYLVKRTGEKVFLECVQDMDHENMFWYRQDPGLGLRLIYFSYDVKMKEKGDIPEGYSVSREKKERFSLILESASTNQTSMYLCASSTGGYTDTQYFGPGTRLTVL.